The TCR beta chain described here comes from a study of CD8+ T cells in alopecia areata. Following extraction, RNA underwent reverse transcription to cDNA, which served as the sequencing template. Measured with immunoSEQ multiplex PCR; TCRdb has only the in-frame clones, and not every one. Altogether around 300,000 clones are present, roughly 60% being singletons, with the ten largest covering roughly 0.88%. Treatment given: oral pan-JAK inhibitor, 5-10 mg twice daily. This clone was observed a few times. The sample in question was CD4+ T cells sorted from blood, obtained around week 52, from a patient treated with tofacitinib. The clonotype originates from a human donor with alopecia areata.

The CDR3 nucleotides are TGTGCCAGCAGCCTAATACAGGGGGAAGAGACCCAGTACTTC. It yields the protein CASSLIQGEETQYF. V and J are TRBV5-4 and TRBJ2-5; 8 positions agree with TRBD1. The J segment lost 3 bases and the V segment lost 4 bases, leaving 5 bases of the junction unmatched. Germline-derived CDR1 and CDR2 are SGHNT and YYREEE (reference sequence). The CDR3 has 14 amino acids.